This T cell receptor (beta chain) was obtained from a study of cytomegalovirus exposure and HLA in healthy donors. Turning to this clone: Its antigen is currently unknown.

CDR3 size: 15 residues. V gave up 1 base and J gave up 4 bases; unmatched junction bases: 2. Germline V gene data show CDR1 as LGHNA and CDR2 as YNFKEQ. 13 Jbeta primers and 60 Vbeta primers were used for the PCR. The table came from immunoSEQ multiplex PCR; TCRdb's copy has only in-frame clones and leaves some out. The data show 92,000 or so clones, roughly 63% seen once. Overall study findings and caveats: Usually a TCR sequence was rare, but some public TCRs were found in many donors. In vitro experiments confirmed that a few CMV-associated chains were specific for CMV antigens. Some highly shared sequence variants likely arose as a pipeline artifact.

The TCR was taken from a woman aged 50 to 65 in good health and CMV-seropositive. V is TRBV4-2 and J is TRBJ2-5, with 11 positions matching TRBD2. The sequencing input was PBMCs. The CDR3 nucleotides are TGTGCCAGCAGCCAAGCTAGCGGGGGGCTAGAGACCCAGTACTTC. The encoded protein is CASSQASGGLETQYF.